This TCR beta chain was sequenced during a study of neurological immune-mediated disorders. General study findings and limits: HTLV-1-associated myelopathy led in TCR clonal expansion, while multiple sclerosis ranked lowest, below healthy controls. There were no CDR3 amino acid sequences shared by expanded clones across subjects, a result suggesting private repertoires in all groups.

5'RACE generated cDNA with 10-nucleotide random UMIs. Sequencing of 15-18 subjects in each run yielded over 170 million TCR-beta sequences. TCRdb called the 5' RACE reads again in MiXCR, with one record for every CDR3 protein. The table lists about 17,000 distinct CDR3 sequences, 3% to 3.5% of them singletons. V was cut by 2 bases and J by 8 bases, with 10 bases left in between. CDR3 size: 13 residues. Germline loops: CDR1 SEHNR, CDR2 FQNEAQ (reference sequence). Of note for this clonotype: The antigen is undetermined. A much more abundant neighbour one base away suggests this may be a read error.

The chain is built from TRBV7-9 and TRBJ2-1; D might be TRBD1 (6 bases). The sample taken for sequencing was CD8+ T cells from blood. The receptor comes from a woman between 35 and 50 years old in good health. The CDR3, as DNA: TGTGCCAGCAGCTTAAAAGGGGGAGATGAGCAGTTCTTC. Translated: CASSLKGGDEQFF.